Following are 27 T cell receptor beta chains from one sample sequenced in a study of memory CD4+ T cells and cytomegalovirus serostatus. Sequencing used immunoSEQ multiplex PCR; TCRdb keeps in-frame clones, though not all of them. The sample includes 55,000 or so clones, more than 70% seen only once; the top ten take around 1.3%. The sort gate was single viable CD3+CD4+CD8-CD45RO+ cells for memory CD4+ T cells. What was sequenced was memory CD4+ T cells from blood. All receptors derive from an adult in good health and CMV-seropositive.

This clone was seen more than once but under ten times. This rearrangement joins TRBV28 to TRBJ1-1; D remains unclear. CDR3 length: 16 amino acids. The germline V gene has CDR1 MDHEN and CDR2 SYDVKM. Trimming cost V 5 bases and J 11 bases, with 27 bases left between them. CDR3 protein: CASSPAGRLMTPAAFF. CDR3 DNA sequence: TGTGCCAGCAGTCCGGCCGGACGGCTTATGACGCCAGCCGCTTTCTTT.

The gene calls are TRBV10-3 and TRBJ1-4; D unclear. This CDR3 is 15 amino acids long. V gave up 5 bases and J gave up 3 bases, with 13 bases separating them. Germline lookup yields CDR1 ENHRY and CDR2 SYGVKD. For the CDR3, the DNA is TGTGCCATCAGTCGTGGCGCGGCCTCTAATGAAAAACTGTTTTTT. Translating it yields CAISRGAASNEKLFF.

The chain recombines TRBV19 with TRBJ1-2; 7 bases agree with TRBD1. Per the germline V gene, CDR1 is LNHDA and CDR2 is SQIVND (reference sequence). Losses at the gene ends were 8 bases for V and 8 bases for J; bases not matched to a gene: 8. The CDR3 covers 12 residues. The CDR3 reads CASFDRVGGYTF. The DNA of the CDR3 is TGTGCCAGTTTCGACAGGGTTGGAGGCTACACCTTC.

This clone was recorded only once. CDR3 in amino acids: CASSLTSGSQETQYF. The CDR3, as DNA: TGCGCCAGCAGCCTGACTAGCGGATCTCAAGAGACCCAGTACTTC. V usage is TRBV5-1 and J usage is TRBJ2-5; 9 bases are shared with TRBD2. J was trimmed by 2 bases and V by 4 bases; bases with no gene match: 6. The germline V gene has CDR1 SGHRS and CDR2 YFSETQ. This CDR3 is 15 amino acids long.

This chain uses TRBV15 with TRBJ2-3; 8 bases line up with TRBD1. The CDR3 is 14 amino acids. Germline CDR1 is LNHNV and CDR2 is YYDKDF (reference sequence). With 1 base clipped from V and 4 bases from J, the junction kept 1 base outside the gene matches. The CDR3 region has the DNA TGTGCCACCAGCAGAGGGACAGGGTCAGATACGCAGTATTTT. It is translated as CATSRGTGSDTQYF.

The chain couples TRBV5-4 to TRBJ2-1, with 7 bases lining up with TRBD2. The V gene end was trimmed by 0 bases and the J gene end by 5 bases; junction bases not matched to a gene: 5. CDR3 length: 15 amino acids. Germline V gene data show CDR1 as SGHNT and CDR2 as YYREEE (reference sequence). The CDR3 sequence is CASSLGSGDHNEQFF. The CDR3 bases are TGTGCCAGCAGCTTGGGCAGCGGGGACCACAATGAGCAGTTCTTC.

A few counts support this clone. The chain uses TRBV27 and TRBJ2-7, with 7 nucleotides matching TRBD1. This CDR3 comprises 13 residues. Germline lookup yields CDR1 MNHEY and CDR2 SMNVEV (reference sequence). V lost 5 bases to trimming and J lost 2 bases; unmatched junction nucleotides: 3. CDR3: CASSRTGTYEQYF. The CDR3 bases are TGTGCCAGCAGTCGGACAGGTACCTACGAGCAGTACTTC.

As DNA, the CDR3 is TGTGCCAGCAGCGCAAAACAGGAGATCATGAACACTGAAGCTTTCTTT. Encoded protein: CASSAKQEIMNTEAFF. V usage is TRBV5-4 and J usage is TRBJ1-1; a possible D gene is TRBD1 (5 bases). Germline values: CDR1 SGHNT, CDR2 YYREEE (reference sequence). Trimming took 4 bases from V and 0 from J, leaving 16 bases between them. CDR3 size: 16 residues.

The chain carries TRBV27 and TRBJ2-3; D call uncertain. The V gene lost 4 bases and the J gene lost 0 bases, with 11 bases spanning the gap. Germline V gene lookup returns CDR1 MNHEY and CDR2 SMNVEV (reference sequence). This CDR3 is 15 amino acids long. CDR3 DNA: TGTGCCAGCAGTTATAAGGGTGGGAGCACAGATACGCAGTATTTT. The encoded protein is CASSYKGGSTDTQYF.

The chain employs TRBV5-6 and TRBJ1-1; possibly TRBD1 for D (6 bases). V was clipped by 4 bases and J by 5 bases, with 18 bases between them. CDR1 is SGHDT, CDR2 YYEEEE, per germline. The CDR3 is 15 amino acids. The CDR3 loop is CASSGGGGLPTEAFF. In nucleotides, the CDR3 is TGTGCCAGCAGCGGGGGTGGGGGGCTGCCGACTGAAGCTTTCTTT. Full variable domain (rest looked up from reference TRBV5-6 and TRBJ1-1): DAGVTQSPTHLIKTRGQQVTLRCSPKSGHDTVSWYQQALGQGPQFIFQYYEEEERQRGNFPDRFSGHQFPNYSSELNVNALLLGDSALYLCASSGGGGLPTEAFFGQGTRLTVV.

This clone was detected a few times. The chain joins TRBV29-1 to TRBJ2-5; D is ambiguous. The germline V gene encodes CDR1 SQVTM and CDR2 ANQGSEA. Trimming removed 2 bases at V and 5 bases at J, with 15 bases between. CDR3 length: 14 residues. The CDR3 DNA is TGCAGCGTTGAATTCCGGATCCCTGGGGAGACCCAGTACTTC. Protein: CSVEFRIPGETQYF.

The chain joins TRBV2 to TRBJ2-6; the D is unclear. CDR1 SNHLY and CDR2 FYNNEI come from the germline V gene. The CDR3 has 15 residues. With 6 bases removed from V and 0 bases from J, the gap between germline ends came to 9 bases. The CDR3 loop reads CASSARLSGANVLTF. The CDR3 bases are TGTGCCAGCAGCGCGCGGCTCTCTGGGGCCAACGTCCTGACTTTC.

The J gene is TRBJ1-6, the V gene TRBV18; D gene uncertain. CDR1 KGHSH and CDR2 LQKENI come from the germline V gene. V lost 6 bases, J lost 9 bases, and 9 bases lay in between. CDR3 length equals 12 residues. The CDR3 loop is CASSPEVSPLHF. The CDR3 DNA follows: TGTGCCAGCTCCCCCGAGGTTTCACCCCTCCACTTT.

This chain links TRBV30 with TRBJ2-3; 8 bases are a match to TRBD2. The V gene's germline CDR1 is GTSNPN and CDR2 SVGIG (reference sequence). The CDR3 is 14 residues long. The junction had 6 bases not matched to a gene; V was cut back by 2 bases and J by 5 bases. The CDR3 DNA sequence: TGTGCCTGGAGTCGGGGTCGGGGGGGAGATACGCAGTATTTT. Protein sequence: CAWSRGRGGDTQYF.

The chain uses TRBV7-9 and TRBJ2-2, with 8 bases matching TRBD1. From germline, CDR1 is SEHNR and CDR2 FQNEAQ (reference sequence). J lost 1 base, V lost 4 bases, and 2 bases had no gene match. The CDR3 consists of 15 residues. The CDR3 here is CASSSGQGNTGELFF. Written as DNA, the CDR3 is TGTGCCAGCAGCTCCGGACAGGGGAACACCGGGGAGCTGTTTTTT.

The chain combines TRBV6-1 with TRBJ1-1; D is unclear. The CDR3 covers 13 residues. Trimming took off 7 bases at V and 0 bases at J, with 9 bases between the two ends. CDR1 and CDR2 from the germline V gene are MNHNS and SASEGT. The CDR3 reads CASKAAMNTEAFF. In nucleotides, the CDR3 is TGTGCCAGCAAGGCGGCCATGAACACTGAAGCTTTCTTT.

The chain has TRBV5-6 and TRBJ1-5; D is possibly TRBD1 (6 bases). The CDR3 spans 15 residues. Trimming shortened V by 4 bases and J by 3 bases, and 14 bases separated the two germline ends. Germline assignment: CDR1 SGHDT and CDR2 YYEEEE. DNA of the CDR3: TGTGCCAGCAGCCGGGCGGACAGCGCCAATCAGCCCCAGCATTTT. This sequence encodes CASSRADSANQPQHF.

The chain combines TRBV5-1 with TRBJ2-3, with 8 bases fitting TRBD1. CDR1 and CDR2 (germline): SGHRS, YFSETQ. The J segment lost 1 base and the V segment lost 7 bases, leaving 5 bases of the junction unmatched. This CDR3 contains 14 residues. CDR3 coding DNA: TGCGCCAGCCACCGGGGACAGGGCACAGATACGCAGTATTTT. It is translated as CASHRGQGTDTQYF.

This clone was counted once. This chain uses TRBV18 with TRBJ2-4; D is unresolved. The CDR3 is 14 amino acids. V was clipped by 1 base and J by 7 bases, with 11 bases between them. Per germline, CDR1 KGHSH and CDR2 LQKENI. This chain's CDR3 is CASSPRVKDNIQYF. CDR3 DNA: TGTGCCAGCTCACCACGGGTTAAGGATAACATTCAGTACTTC. Filled out from reference TRBV18 and TRBJ2-4, the complete variable domain reads NAGVMQNPRHLVRRRGQEARLRCSPMKGHSHVYWYRQLPEEGLKFMVYLQKENIIDESGMPKERFSAEFPKEGPSILRIQQVVRGDSAAYFCASSPRVKDNIQYFGAGTRLSVL.

The chain combines TRBV19 with TRBJ1-2; no clear D gene. This CDR3 spans 15 amino acids. V dropped 6 bases and J dropped 8 bases, with 22 bases sitting between them. Germline CDR1 is LNHDA and CDR2 is SQIVND (reference sequence). The CDR3 reads CASSTHPWLPGGYTF. The CDR3 region has the DNA TGTGCCAGTAGCACCCACCCGTGGCTTCCCGGCGGCTACACCTTC.

The V call is TRBV14, the J call TRBJ1-6, with unresolved D. V lost 1 base, J lost 4 bases, and 20 bases lay in between. Germline V gene lookup returns CDR1 SGHDN and CDR2 FVKESK. The CDR3 totals 19 residues. The chain's CDR3 is CASSQVKIAGPIYNSPLHF. DNA of the CDR3: TGTGCCAGCAGCCAAGTAAAAATCGCAGGACCTATTTATAATTCACCCCTCCACTTT.

CDR3 residues: CASSQDLGVSPLHF. DNA for the CDR3: TGTGCCAGCAGCCAGGATTTAGGGGTGTCACCCCTCCACTTT. The J gene is TRBJ1-6, the V gene TRBV5-5; D might be TRBD1 (5 bases). Germline values: CDR1 SGHKS, CDR2 YYEKEE (reference sequence). This CDR3 comprises 14 residues. V was trimmed by 4 bases and J by 10 bases, leaving 15 bases between them.

This rearrangement joins TRBV27 to TRBJ2-7; 14 nucleotides align to TRBD2. There are 17 residues in the CDR3. The germline CDR1 and CDR2 sequences are MNHEY and SMNVEV (reference sequence). Trimming took 3 bases from V and 4 from J; bases not matched to a gene: 8. In DNA form, the CDR3 reads TGTGCCAGCAGTTTGATGACTAGCGGGAGGGCCCGGTACGAGCAGTACTTC. This codes for CASSLMTSGRARYEQYF.

The chain joins TRBV7-9 to TRBJ2-5, with D uncertain. Germline values: CDR1 SEHNR, CDR2 FQNEAQ (reference sequence). The CDR3 is 11 amino acids. V was trimmed by 2 bases and J by 5 bases, leaving 3 bases between them. CDR3 protein: CASSLSETQYF. The CDR3 nucleotides read TGTGCCAGCAGCTTATCCGAGACCCAGTACTTC.

This sequence joins TRBV2 and TRBJ1-1; TRBD1 might be the D (5 bases). Trimming cost V 10 bases and J 1 base, with 13 bases left between them. Germline CDR1 is SNHLY and CDR2 is FYNNEI. The CDR3 length is 13 residues. The CDR3 reads CAMQYGGNTEAFF. The DNA for the CDR3 is TGTGCCATGCAATATGGGGGGAACACTGAAGCTTTCTTT.

This clone was seen only a few times. This sequence joins TRBV19 and TRBJ1-5; 7 positions agree with TRBD1. The CDR3 spans 15 residues. J gave up 0 bases and V 6 bases, and 5 bases lay outside the gene matches. Per the germline V gene, CDR1 is LNHDA and CDR2 is SQIVND (reference sequence). CDR3 residues: CASREDRSSNQPQHF. CDR3 sequence (DNA): TGTGCCAGTAGGGAGGACAGGAGTAGCAATCAGCCCCAGCATTTT.

In nucleotides, the CDR3 is TGTGCCAGCAGTGAAGCGGCGGGCTTCTACACCGGGGAGCTGTTTTTT. It translates to CASSEAAGFYTGELFF. The V call is TRBV6-1, the J call TRBJ2-2, with D possibly TRBD2 on 5 matching bases. The CDR3 covers 16 residues. Trimming removed 0 bases from V and 3 bases from J, with 11 bases in between. CDR1 is MNHNS and CDR2 is SASEGT in the germline V gene.